The clone carrying this T cell receptor beta chain occurred a few times. Its target is unknown. The record originates from a study of CD8 T cells in ankylosing spondylitis. Study-level results: In ankylosing spondylitis patients, matched synovial fluid reportedly showed significant enrichment of disease-linked clones. Seemingly characteristic of ankylosing spondylitis blood was a TCR beta motif consisting of eight highly homologous variants. There were earlier reports of some motif variants in reactive arthritis synovial fluid and blood.

TCRdb processed the 5' RACE reads anew with MiXCR; each CDR3 protein has one entry. The sample carries under 950,000 distinct CDR3 sequences, around 20% recorded once. The CDR3 is made up of 18 amino acids. V was shortened by 6 bases and J by 4 bases, with 27 bases between the two germline ends. This sequence joins TRBV12-3 or TRBV12-4 and TRBJ1-2, with D possibly TRBD1 on 5 matching bases. The sample comprised blood, either unsorted or a sorted T cell fraction (not recorded which). The TCR was taken from a male donor with ankylosing spondylitis. In nucleotides, the CDR3 is TGTGCCAGCAGCCCTGACAGAAGGCCGAATGGGAGGCGCTATGGCTACACCTTC. This codes for CASSPDRRPNGRRYGYTF.